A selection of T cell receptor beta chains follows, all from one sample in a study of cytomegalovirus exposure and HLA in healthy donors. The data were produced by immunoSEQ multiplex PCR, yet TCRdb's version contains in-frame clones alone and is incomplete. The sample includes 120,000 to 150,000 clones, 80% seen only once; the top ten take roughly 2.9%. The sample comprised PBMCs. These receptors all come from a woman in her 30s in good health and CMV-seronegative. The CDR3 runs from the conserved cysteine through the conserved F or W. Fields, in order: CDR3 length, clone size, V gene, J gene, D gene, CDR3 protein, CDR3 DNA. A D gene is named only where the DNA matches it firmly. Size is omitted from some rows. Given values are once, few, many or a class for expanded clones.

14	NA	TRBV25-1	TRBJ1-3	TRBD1	CASRGQGGGNTIYF	TGTGCCAGCAGGGGACAGGGGGGAGGAAACACCATATATTTT
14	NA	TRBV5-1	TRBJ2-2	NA	CATSGTLNTGELFF	TGCGCCACTTCCGGGACACTGAACACCGGGGAGCTGTTTTTT
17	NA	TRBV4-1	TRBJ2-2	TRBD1	CASSQITGQMNTGELFF	TGCGCCAGCAGCCAGATCACGGGACAGATGAACACCGGGGAGCTGTTTTTT
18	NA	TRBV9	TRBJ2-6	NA	CASSPTPQTRVGANVLTF	TGTGCCAGCAGCCCGACCCCCCAAACGCGGGTTGGGGCCAACGTCCTGACTTTC
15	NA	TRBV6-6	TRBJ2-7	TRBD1	CASSKTGTGAYEQYF	TGTGCCAGCAGTAAAACCGGGACAGGGGCCTACGAGCAGTACTTC
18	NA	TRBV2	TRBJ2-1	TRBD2	CASSEALRGRGGRNEQFF	TGTGCCAGCAGTGAAGCGCTTCGGGGGCGGGGGGGCAGGAATGAGCAGTTCTTC
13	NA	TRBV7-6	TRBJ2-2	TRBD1	CASSMDRTGELFF	TGTGCCAGCAGTATGGACAGGACCGGGGAGCTGTTTTTT
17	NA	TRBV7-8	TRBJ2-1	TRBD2	CASSPWRGGRRDNEQFF	TGTGCCAGCAGCCCATGGCGGGGGGGGAGGCGGGACAATGAGCAGTTCTTC
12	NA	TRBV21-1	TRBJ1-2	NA	CASSTYNYGYTF	TGTGCCAGCAGCACCTATAACTATGGCTACACCTTC
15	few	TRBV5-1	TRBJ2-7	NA	CASSYTPGPTYEQYF	TGCGCCAGCAGCTACACACCGGGTCCAACCTACGAGCAGTACTTC
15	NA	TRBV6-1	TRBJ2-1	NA	CASTERVSSYNEQFF	TGTGCCAGCACTGAGCGTGTGAGCTCCTACAATGAGCAGTTCTTC
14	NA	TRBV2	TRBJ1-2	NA	CASSENRQGNGYTF	TGTGCCAGCAGTGAAAATCGGCAGGGGAATGGCTACACCTTC
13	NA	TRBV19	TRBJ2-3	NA	CASSRQWIDTQYF	TGTGCCAGTAGTCGACAGTGGATAGATACGCAGTATTTT
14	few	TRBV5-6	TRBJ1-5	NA	CASSLLQSNQPQHF	TGTGCCAGCAGCTTGTTACAGAGCAATCAGCCCCAGCATTTT
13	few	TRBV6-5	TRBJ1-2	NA	CASSRQTTYGYTF	TGTGCCAGCAGTCGACAGACCACCTATGGCTACACCTTC
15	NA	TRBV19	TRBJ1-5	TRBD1	CASSTRQGPNQPQHF	TGTGCCAGTAGTACGCGACAGGGACCGAATCAGCCCCAGCATTTT
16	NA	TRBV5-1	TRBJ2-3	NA	CASTSGPASSTDTQYF	TGCGCCAGCACCTCGGGTCCTGCCTCTAGCACAGATACGCAGTATTTT
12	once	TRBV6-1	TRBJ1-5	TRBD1	CASRQGTQPQHF	TGTGCCAGCAGACAGGGGACACAGCCCCAGCATTTT
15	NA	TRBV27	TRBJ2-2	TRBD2	CASSFLAGAGGELFF	TGTGCCAGCAGTTTCCTAGCGGGGGCGGGCGGGGAGCTGTTTTTT
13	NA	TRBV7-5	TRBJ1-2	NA	CARRRHVGYGYTF	TGTGCCAGACGGCGACACGTGGGCTATGGCTACACCTTC
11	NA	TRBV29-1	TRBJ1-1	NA	CSVDEGAEAFF	TGCAGCGTTGACGAGGGGGCTGAAGCTTTCTTT
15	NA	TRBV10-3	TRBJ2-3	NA	CAISPRQAFLDTQYF	TGTGCCATCAGTCCCCGACAGGCGTTTTTGGATACGCAGTATTTT
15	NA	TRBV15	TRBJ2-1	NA	CATARGGNSYNEQFF	TGTGCCACCGCCCGGGGCGGGAACTCCTACAATGAGCAGTTCTTC
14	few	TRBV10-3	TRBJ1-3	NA	CAISGDRFGNTIYF	TGTGCCATCAGTGGAGACAGGTTTGGAAACACCATATATTTT
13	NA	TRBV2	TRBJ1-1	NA	CASSRQPNTEAFF	TGTGCCAGCAGTCGACAGCCAAACACTGAAGCTTTCTTT
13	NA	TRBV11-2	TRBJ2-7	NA	CASSLNYRDEQYF	TGTGCCAGCAGCTTGAATTACAGGGACGAGCAGTACTTC
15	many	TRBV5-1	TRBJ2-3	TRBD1	CASSLGTGGLDTQYF	TGCGCCAGCAGCTTGGGGACAGGGGGCCTAGATACGCAGTATTTT
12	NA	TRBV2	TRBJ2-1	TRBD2	CASRILANEQFF	TGTGCCAGCAGAATACTAGCGAATGAGCAGTTCTTC
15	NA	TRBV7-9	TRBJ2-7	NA	CASSSGSSVDYEQYF	TGTGCCAGCAGCTCCGGGAGTAGCGTTGACTACGAGCAGTACTTC
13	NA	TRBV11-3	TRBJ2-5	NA	CASSFSRQETQYF	TGTGCCAGCAGCTTCTCCAGACAAGAGACCCAGTACTTC
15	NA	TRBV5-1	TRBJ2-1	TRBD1	CASSFRQGRGNEQFF	TGCGCCAGCAGCTTTCGACAGGGAAGGGGCAATGAGCAGTTCTTC
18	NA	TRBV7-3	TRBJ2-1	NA	CASSLLPRLRSSYNEQFF	TGTGCCAGCAGCTTACTCCCAAGGCTGCGGAGCTCCTACAATGAGCAGTTCTTC
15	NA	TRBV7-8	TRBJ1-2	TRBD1	CASSATGGAAAGYTF	TGTGCCAGCAGCGCCACAGGGGGCGCAGCCGCTGGCTACACCTTC
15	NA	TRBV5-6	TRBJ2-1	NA	CASSFPDRGYNEQFF	TGTGCCAGCAGCTTCCCCGACCGGGGCTACAATGAGCAGTTCTTC
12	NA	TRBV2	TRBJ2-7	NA	CASNLLTHEQYF	TGTGCCAGCAACCTGTTGACACACGAGCAGTACTTC
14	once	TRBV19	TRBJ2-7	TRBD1	CASSIPGQVYEQYF	TGTGCCAGTAGTATCCCGGGACAGGTCTACGAGCAGTACTTC
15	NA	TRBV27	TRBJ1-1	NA	CASSWTGRPNTEAFF	TGTGCCAGCAGTTGGACCGGGAGACCGAACACTGAAGCTTTCTTT
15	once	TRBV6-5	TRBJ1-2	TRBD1	CASSYSGTGFKGYTF	TGTGCCAGCAGTTATTCCGGGACAGGCTTTAAGGGCTACACCTTC
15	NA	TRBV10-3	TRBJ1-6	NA	CAISESNRNNSPLHF	TGTGCCATCAGTGAGTCAAACAGAAATAATTCACCCCTCCACTTT
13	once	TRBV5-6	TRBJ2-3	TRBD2	CASSLQAGDTQYF	TGTGCCAGCTCCCTCCAAGCGGGGGATACGCAGTATTTT
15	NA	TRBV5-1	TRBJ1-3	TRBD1	CASSPGGSAGNTIYF	TGCGCCAGCAGCCCAGGGGGTTCTGCTGGAAACACCATATATTTT
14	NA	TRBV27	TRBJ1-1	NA	CASRSRGMGTEAFF	TGTGCCAGCCGAAGCAGGGGTATGGGCACTGAAGCTTTCTTT
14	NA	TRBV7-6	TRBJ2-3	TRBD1	CASSWTGGTDTQYF	TGTGCCAGCAGCTGGACAGGGGGCACAGATACGCAGTATTTT
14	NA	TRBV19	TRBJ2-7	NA	CASKKDGEVEEQYF	TGTGCCAGTAAAAAGGACGGGGAAGTGGAGGAGCAGTACTTC
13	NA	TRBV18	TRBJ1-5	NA	CASSPGRNQPQHF	TGTGCCAGCTCACCAGGGCGCAATCAGCCCCAGCATTTT
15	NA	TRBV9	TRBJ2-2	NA	CASSVVNSRAGELFF	TGTGCCAGCAGCGTAGTTAATAGCCGGGCCGGGGAGCTGTTTTTT